The sequence of this TCR beta chain was determined in a study of spatial heterogeneity in lung cancer. This clonotype was seen more than once but under ten times. The V segment lost 5 bases and the J segment 5 bases; nucleotides outside the gene matches: 6. The V gene's germline CDR1 is SEHNR and CDR2 FQNEAQ (reference sequence). The CDR3 loop spans 15 amino acids. This sample's time point: sample taken at primary tumor resection. No cells were sorted before sequencing. The whole RNA sequenced was extracted from tumor, nontumor lung or frozen PBMC. In TCRdb, the 5' RACE reads were re-called with MiXCR into one record per CDR3 protein. The table lists 20,000 to 25,000 distinct CDR3 sequences, 4.5% to 5% of them singletons.

This sequence originates from a male donor with early-stage non-small cell lung cancer. This sequence joins TRBV7-9 and TRBJ1-6; 7 bases agree with TRBD1. The sequencing used PBMCs, collected at surgery. Written as DNA, the CDR3 is TGTGCCAGCAGCCTTCGGGACAGAAATAATTCACCCCTCCACTTT. This gives the protein CASSLRDRNNSPLHF.